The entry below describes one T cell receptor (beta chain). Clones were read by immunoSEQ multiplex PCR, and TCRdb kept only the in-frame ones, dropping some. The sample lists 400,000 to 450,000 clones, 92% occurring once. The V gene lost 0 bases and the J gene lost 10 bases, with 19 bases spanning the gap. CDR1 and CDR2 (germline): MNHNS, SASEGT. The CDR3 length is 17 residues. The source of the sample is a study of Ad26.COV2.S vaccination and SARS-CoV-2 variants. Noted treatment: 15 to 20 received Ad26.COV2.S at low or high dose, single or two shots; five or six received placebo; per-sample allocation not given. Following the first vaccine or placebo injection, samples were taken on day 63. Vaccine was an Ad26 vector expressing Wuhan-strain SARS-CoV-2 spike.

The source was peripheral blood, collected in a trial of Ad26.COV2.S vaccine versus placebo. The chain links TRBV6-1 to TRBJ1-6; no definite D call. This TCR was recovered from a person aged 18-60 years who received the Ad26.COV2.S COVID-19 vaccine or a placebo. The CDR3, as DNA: TGTGCCAGCAGTGAAGCTGATTGGGCAGATATAGTATCACCCCTCCACTTT. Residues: CASSEADWADIVSPLHF.